These 8 T cell receptor beta chains share one sample of origin, sequenced in a study of cytomegalovirus exposure and HLA in healthy donors. The PCR used 60 Vbeta and 13 Jbeta primers. Clones were read by immunoSEQ multiplex PCR, and TCRdb kept only the in-frame ones, dropping some. Of some 130,000 clones listed, over 60% are singletons. The sample was PBMCs. These receptors were obtained from a man in his thirties or forties in good health and CMV-seronegative.

The chain recombines TRBV9 with TRBJ2-2, with unresolved D. CDR3 length equals 14 residues. V shed 4 bases and J shed 4 bases, with 11 bases lying between them. CDR1 is SGDLS, CDR2 YYNGEE, per germline. This CDR3 reads CASSPHPGTGELFF. DNA for the CDR3: TGTGCCAGCAGCCCGCACCCCGGCACCGGGGAGCTGTTTTTT.

V usage is TRBV4-1 and J usage is TRBJ1-3; 9 bases are a match to TRBD1. The germline CDR1 and CDR2 sequences are MGHRA and YSYEKL. The V and J ends lost 0 bases and 2 bases, in that order; junction bases with no gene match: 5. The CDR3 runs to 17 residues. For the CDR3, the DNA is TGCGCCAGCAGCCAAGAGGGAGGGACAGGGCCTGGAAACACCATATATTTT. Its protein product is CASSQEGGTGPGNTIYF.

The J gene is TRBJ2-3, the V gene TRBV11-2; D gene unclear. The CDR3 loop spans 12 amino acids. Germline assignment: CDR1 SGHAT and CDR2 FQNNGV. V lost 5 bases and J 4 bases, leaving 7 bases between the germline ends. The CDR3 protein is CASSPNSDTQYF. CDR3 nucleotides: TGTGCCAGCAGCCCTAATTCAGATACGCAGTATTTT. Complete variable domain (other parts from reference TRBV11-2 and TRBJ2-3): EAGVAQSPRYKIIEKRQSVAFWCNPISGHATLYWYQQILGQGPKLLIQFQNNGVVDDSQLPKDRFSAERLKGVDSTLKIQPAKLEDSAVYLCASSPNSDTQYFGPGTRLTVL.

This clone showed up just once. The chain employs TRBV11-2 and TRBJ2-7; TRBD2 agrees at 11 bases. The CDR3 has 15 residues. The junction had 8 bases not matched to a gene; V was cut back by 5 bases and J by 5 bases. Germline CDR1 SGHAT, CDR2 FQNNGV. CDR3 in DNA: TGTGCCAGCAGCAATAGCGGGAGGGCCGGAGACGAGCAGTACTTC. Amino acid sequence: CASSNSGRAGDEQYF.

This clone was recorded only once. The V and J genes are TRBV7-9 and TRBJ2-7; unclear D gene. The V end was cut by 8 bases, the J end by 0 bases, with 11 bases between. CDR3 length equals 13 residues. Germline V gene sequence: CDR1 SEHNR, CDR2 FQNEAQ (reference sequence). CDR3 residues: CASRGAYSYEQYF. The CDR3 nucleotides read TGTGCCAGCCGAGGCGCATACTCCTACGAGCAGTACTTC.

The chain joins TRBV29-1 to TRBJ2-1, with 10 bases lining up with TRBD1. The CDR3 has 15 amino acids. Germline lookup yields CDR1 SQVTM and CDR2 ANQGSEA. V shed 5 bases and J 6 bases; nucleotides not matched to a gene: 10. The CDR3 region is CSVTNPDRGINEQFF. The CDR3 nucleotides read TGCAGCGTTACTAATCCGGACAGGGGGATCAATGAGCAGTTCTTC.

The rearrangement links TRBV9 to TRBJ2-1; 12 bases are shared with TRBD2. The CDR3 has 17 residues. CDR1 and CDR2 (germline): SGDLS, YYNGEE. V dropped 2 bases and J dropped 3; count of bases not matched to a gene: 6. The CDR3 loop reads CASSVRLAGVGYNEQFF. CDR3 nucleotide sequence: TGTGCCAGCAGCGTGAGACTAGCGGGAGTCGGCTACAATGAGCAGTTCTTC.

The chain recombines TRBV18 with TRBJ2-4, with TRBD1 identical over 9 bases. CDR3 size: 18 residues. The trim removed 1 base at V and 0 bases at J, leaving 7 bases unmatched. CDR1 and CDR2 from the germline V gene are KGHSH and LQKENI. The CDR3 protein is CASSPLTGGSLAKNIQYF. The DNA of the CDR3 is TGTGCCAGCTCACCACTGACAGGGGGATCCCTAGCCAAAAACATTCAGTACTTC.